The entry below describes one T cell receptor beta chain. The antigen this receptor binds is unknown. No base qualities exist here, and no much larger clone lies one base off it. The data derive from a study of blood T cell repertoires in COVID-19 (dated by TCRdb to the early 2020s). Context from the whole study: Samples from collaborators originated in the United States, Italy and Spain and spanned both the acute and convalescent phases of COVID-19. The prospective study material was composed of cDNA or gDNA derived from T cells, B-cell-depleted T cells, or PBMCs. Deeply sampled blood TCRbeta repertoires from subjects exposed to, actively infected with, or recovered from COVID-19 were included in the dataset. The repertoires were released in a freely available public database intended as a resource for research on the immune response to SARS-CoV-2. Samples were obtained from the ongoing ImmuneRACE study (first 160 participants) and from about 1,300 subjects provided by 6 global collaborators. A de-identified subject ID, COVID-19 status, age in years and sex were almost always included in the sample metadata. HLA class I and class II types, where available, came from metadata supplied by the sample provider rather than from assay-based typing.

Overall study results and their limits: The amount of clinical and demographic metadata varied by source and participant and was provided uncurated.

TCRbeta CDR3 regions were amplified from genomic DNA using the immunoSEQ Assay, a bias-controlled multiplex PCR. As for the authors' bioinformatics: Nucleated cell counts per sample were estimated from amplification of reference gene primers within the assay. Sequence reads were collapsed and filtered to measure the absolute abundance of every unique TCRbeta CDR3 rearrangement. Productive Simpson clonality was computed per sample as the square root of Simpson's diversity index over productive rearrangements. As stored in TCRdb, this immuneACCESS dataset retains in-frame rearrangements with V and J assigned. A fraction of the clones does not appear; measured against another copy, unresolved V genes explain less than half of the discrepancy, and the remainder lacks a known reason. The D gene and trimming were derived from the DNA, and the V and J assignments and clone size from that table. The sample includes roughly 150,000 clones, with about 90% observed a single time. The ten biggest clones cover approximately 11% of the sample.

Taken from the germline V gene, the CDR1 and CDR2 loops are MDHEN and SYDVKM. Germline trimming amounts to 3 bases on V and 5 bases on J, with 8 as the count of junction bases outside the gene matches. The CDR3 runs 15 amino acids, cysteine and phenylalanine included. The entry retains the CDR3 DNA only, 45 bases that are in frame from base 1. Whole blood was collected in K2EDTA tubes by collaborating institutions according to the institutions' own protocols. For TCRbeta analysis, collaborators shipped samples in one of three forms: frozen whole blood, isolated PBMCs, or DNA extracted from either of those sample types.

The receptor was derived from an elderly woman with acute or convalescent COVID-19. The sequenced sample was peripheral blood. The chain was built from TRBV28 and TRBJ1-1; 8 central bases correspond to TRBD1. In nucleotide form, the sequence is TGTGCCAGCAGTTTGGCCGGACAGGGATGGACTGAAGCTTTCTTT. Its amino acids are CASSLAGQGWTEAFF.